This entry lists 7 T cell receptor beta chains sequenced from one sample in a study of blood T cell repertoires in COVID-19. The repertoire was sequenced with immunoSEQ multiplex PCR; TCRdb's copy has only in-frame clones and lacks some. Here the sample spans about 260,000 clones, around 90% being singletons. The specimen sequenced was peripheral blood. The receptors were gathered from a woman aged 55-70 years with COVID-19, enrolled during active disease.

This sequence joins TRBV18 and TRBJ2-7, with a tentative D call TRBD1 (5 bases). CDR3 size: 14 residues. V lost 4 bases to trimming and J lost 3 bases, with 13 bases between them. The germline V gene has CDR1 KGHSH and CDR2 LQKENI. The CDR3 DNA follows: TGTGCCAGCTCACGCCTCGGGCAGGGCTACGAGCAGTACTTC. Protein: CASSRLGQGYEQYF.

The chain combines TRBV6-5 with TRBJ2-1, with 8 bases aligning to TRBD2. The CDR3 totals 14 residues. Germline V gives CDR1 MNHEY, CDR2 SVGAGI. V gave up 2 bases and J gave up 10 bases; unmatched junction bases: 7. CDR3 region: CASSYAGREDEQFF. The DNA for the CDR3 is TGTGCCAGCAGTTACGCTGGGCGGGAGGACGAGCAGTTCTTC.

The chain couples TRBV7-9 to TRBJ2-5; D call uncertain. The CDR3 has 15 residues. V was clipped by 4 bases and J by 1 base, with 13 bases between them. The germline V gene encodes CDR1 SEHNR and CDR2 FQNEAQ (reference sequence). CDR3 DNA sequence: TGTGCCAGCAGCTCCCTCCGACTTCTCCAAGAGACCCAGTACTTC. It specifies CASSSLRLLQETQYF.

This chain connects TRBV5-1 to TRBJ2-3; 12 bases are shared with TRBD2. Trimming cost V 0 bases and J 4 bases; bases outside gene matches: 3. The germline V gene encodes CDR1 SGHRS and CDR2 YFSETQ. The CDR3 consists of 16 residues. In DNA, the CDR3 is TGCGCCAGCAGCTTGGAGGCTAGCGGGAGGGCAGATACGCAGTATTTT. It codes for CASSLEASGRADTQYF.

The CDR3 loop reads CASSFGSFSHTEAFF. The CDR3 DNA follows: TGTGCCAGCAGCTTCGGGTCGTTCTCTCACACTGAAGCTTTCTTT. The chain carries TRBV7-8 and TRBJ1-1; D gene ambiguous. Trimming shortened V by 3 bases and J by 3 bases, and 14 bases separated the two germline ends. This CDR3 spans 15 amino acids. CDR1 SGHVS and CDR2 FQNEAQ come from the germline V gene. Filled out from reference TRBV7-8 and TRBJ1-1, the complete variable domain reads GAGVSQSPRYKVAKRGQDVALRCDPISGHVSLFWYQQALGQGPEFLTYFQNEAQLDKSGLPSDRFFAERPEGSVSTLKIQRTQQEDSAVYLCASSFGSFSHTEAFFGQGTRLTVV.

CDR3 coding DNA: TGTGCCAGCAGCCGTGGATCAGGGGCCGGCTATGGCTACACCTTC. Translation gives CASSRGSGAGYGYTF. The chain is built from TRBV28 and TRBJ1-2; a possible D gene is TRBD1 (6 bases). Per germline, CDR1 MDHEN and CDR2 SYDVKM. The CDR3 is 15 residues long. Trimming cost V 6 bases and J 4 bases, with 18 bases left between them.

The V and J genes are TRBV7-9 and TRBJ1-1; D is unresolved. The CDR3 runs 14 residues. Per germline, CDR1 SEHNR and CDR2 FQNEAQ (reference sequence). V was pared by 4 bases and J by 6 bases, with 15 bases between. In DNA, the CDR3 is TGTGCCAGCAGCTCCGGAGGGTCGGCTGCTGAAGCTTTCTTT. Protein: CASSSGGSAAEAFF.